These 26 T cell receptor beta chains were all obtained from the same sample, sequenced in a study of Tregs in tolerant kidney transplant recipients. The assay was immunoSEQ multiplex PCR, and TCRdb's table has in-frame clones only and misses some. The data hold roughly 120,000 clones, with roughly nine tenths observed a single time. Sequencing was done on a sample of CD4+ T cells from blood. These receptors were obtained from a human donor in good health.

The rearrangement joins TRBV19 to TRBJ2-1; D is unclear. Germline V gene sequence: CDR1 LNHDA, CDR2 SQIVND (reference sequence). V was shortened by 1 base and J by 0 bases, with 7 bases between the two germline ends. CDR3 size: 15 residues. The chain's CDR3 is CASSIGRNSYNEQFF. The CDR3 DNA sequence: TGTGCCAGTAGTATAGGTCGAAACTCCTACAATGAGCAGTTCTTC.

V gene TRBV7-8 combines with J gene TRBJ2-5, with unresolved D. The V gene lost 5 bases and the J gene lost 7 bases, with 8 bases spanning the gap. Germline V lookup: CDR1 SGHVS, CDR2 FQNEAQ. This CDR3 has 11 amino acids. The CDR3 region is CASSQSSTQYF. DNA of the CDR3: TGTGCCAGCAGCCAAAGTTCGACCCAGTACTTC.

The chain joins TRBV10-1 to TRBJ2-5, with 7 bases lining up with TRBD1. V dropped 2 bases and J dropped 2; count of bases not matched to a gene: 2. The germline V gene has CDR1 WNHNN and CDR2 SYGVQD (reference sequence). CDR3 length equals 14 residues. CDR3 coding DNA: TGCGCCAGCAGTGAGGGGGGACAGCAAGAGACCCAGTACTTC. It yields the protein CASSEGGQQETQYF.

The V and J genes are TRBV5-1 and TRBJ1-2; no clear D gene. Trimming stripped 0 bases from V and 3 bases from J, with 6 bases between. CDR1 and CDR2 from the germline V gene are SGHRS and YFSETQ. The CDR3 contains 13 residues. The CDR3 region has the DNA TGCGCCAGCAGCTTGGGCGACGACTATGGCTACACCTTC. Translated, it gives CASSLGDDYGYTF. The full variable domain, completed using reference TRBV5-1 and TRBJ1-2, is KAGVTQTPRYLIKTRGQQVTLSCSPISGHRSVSWYQQTPGQGLQFLFEYFSETQRNKGNFPGRFSGRQFSNSRSEMNVSTLELGDSALYLCASSLGDDYGYTFGSGTRLTVV.

A single count supports this clone. The chain combines TRBV4-1 with TRBJ2-5; D remains unclear. The V and J ends lost 4 bases and 7 bases respectively, with 19 bases between them. CDR3 length equals 15 residues. The germline V gene encodes CDR1 MGHRA and CDR2 YSYEKL. The CDR3 sequence is CASSPQWPVDGTQYF. The CDR3 DNA follows: TGCGCCAGCAGCCCTCAGTGGCCGGTGGATGGGACCCAGTACTTC.

The chain recombines TRBV2 with TRBJ2-7, with 8 bases lining up with TRBD1. The V segment lost 5 bases and the J segment 2 bases; nucleotides outside the gene matches: 8. The CDR3 totals 15 residues. Per germline, CDR1 SNHLY and CDR2 FYNNEI. The CDR3 is CASSSGQGKAYEQYF. CDR3 DNA: TGTGCCAGCAGTTCCGGACAGGGAAAGGCCTACGAGCAGTACTTC. Full variable domain (remainder filled in from reference TRBV2 and TRBJ2-7): EPEVTQTPSHQVTQMGQEVILRCVPISNHLYFYWYRQILGQKVEFLVSFYNNEISEKSEIFDDQFSVERPDGSNFTLKIRSTKLEDSAMYFCASSSGQGKAYEQYFGPGTRLTVT.

The chain couples TRBV11-2 to TRBJ2-2; D might be TRBD1 or TRBD2, each matching 6 bases. CDR1 SGHAT and CDR2 FQNNGV come from the germline V gene. V was shortened by 5 bases and J by 6 bases, with 10 bases between the two germline ends. The CDR3 spans 13 residues. The CDR3 DNA follows: TGTGCCAGCAGCCCCGGGGGCGCCGGGGAGCTGTTTTTT. It is translated as CASSPGGAGELFF.

CDR3 sequence (DNA): TGTGCCAGCAGCTCCGGACAGGGGGGAAATGAAAAACTGTTTTTT. Amino acid sequence: CASSSGQGGNEKLFF. The chain is built from TRBV7-7 and TRBJ1-4; 10 nucleotides line up with TRBD1. CDR1 and CDR2 from the germline V gene are SSHAT and FNYEAQ (reference sequence). The CDR3 has 15 amino acids. Germline trimming cut 4 bases from V and 5 bases from J; bases unmatched to any gene: 4.

CDR3 nucleotides: TGTGCCAGCAGCTTAAATTCGGTGAACTATAATTCACCCCTCCACTTT. Protein sequence: CASSLNSVNYNSPLHF. This rearrangement joins TRBV7-3 to TRBJ1-6; D ambiguous. V shed 1 base and J shed 3 bases, with 10 bases lying between them. The CDR3 length is 16 residues. Germline loops: CDR1 SGHTA, CDR2 FQGTGA.

This chain connects TRBV25-1 to TRBJ1-2; no clear D. Germline lookup yields CDR1 MGHDK and CDR2 SYGVNS. The ends were cut back, 3 bases at V and 3 bases at J, with 11 bases in the middle. CDR3 size: 14 residues. The CDR3 is CASSEAWVDYGYTF. The CDR3 DNA reads as TGTGCCAGCAGTGAGGCATGGGTTGACTATGGCTACACCTTC.

The gene calls are TRBV19 and TRBJ2-7, with TRBD1 identical over 7 bases. CDR1 is LNHDA, CDR2 SQIVND, per germline (reference sequence). The junction had 11 bases not matched to a gene; V was cut back by 6 bases and J by 0 bases. This CDR3 comprises 16 residues. The CDR3 sequence is CASRIQGSGLSYEQYF. CDR3 sequence (DNA): TGTGCCAGTAGGATACAGGGGAGTGGGCTCTCCTACGAGCAGTACTTC.

J is TRBJ2-5 and V is TRBV5-1; 10 nucleotides agree with TRBD2. V lost 5 bases to trimming and J lost 1 base; unmatched junction nucleotides: 2. The CDR3 has 14 amino acids. CDR1 SGHRS and CDR2 YFSETQ come from the germline V gene. The CDR3 reads CASSLAGVQETQYF. CDR3 coding DNA: TGCGCCAGCAGTCTAGCGGGAGTCCAAGAGACCCAGTACTTC.

This sequence joins TRBV7-9 and TRBJ1-4; maybe TRBD1 (6 bases). The germline V gene has CDR1 SEHNR and CDR2 FQNEAQ (reference sequence). Between the trimmed V and J ends, which lost 2 bases and 6 bases, there was a span of 13 bases. The CDR3 spans 15 residues. The CDR3 is CASSLRAGAYEKLFF. The DNA of the CDR3 is TGTGCCAGCAGCTTAAGGGCAGGGGCTTATGAAAAACTGTTTTTT.

The J gene is TRBJ1-3, the V gene TRBV6-5; possibly TRBD1 for D (5 bases). There are 16 residues in the CDR3. Trimming removed 0 bases at V and 2 bases at J, with 11 bases between. Germline V gives CDR1 MNHEY, CDR2 SVGAGI. The CDR3 region has the DNA TGTGCCAGCAGTTACTCCGGGGCCGGGGCTGGAAACACCATATATTTT. It codes for CASSYSGAGAGNTIYF.

The V and J genes are TRBV9 and TRBJ1-6; no clear D. CDR1 and CDR2 (germline): SGDLS, YYNGEE. The V gene lost 0 bases and the J gene lost 8 bases, with 12 bases spanning the gap. This CDR3 is 15 amino acids long. CDR3 sequence: CASSVDLGSYSPLHF. CDR3 coding DNA: TGTGCCAGCAGCGTAGATCTAGGCAGCTATTCACCCCTCCACTTT. Variable domain in full (rest from reference TRBV9 and TRBJ1-6): DSGVTQTPKHLITATGQRVTLRCSPRSGDLSVYWYQQSLDQGLQFLIQYYNGEERAKGNILERFSAQQFPDLHSELNLSSLELGDSALYFCASSVDLGSYSPLHFGNGTRLTVT.

The chain combines TRBV2 with TRBJ2-3; D gene unclear. This CDR3 comprises 12 residues. In germline, CDR1 is SNHLY, CDR2 FYNNEI. V was trimmed by 1 base and J by 2 bases, leaving 1 base between them. CDR3 sequence (DNA): TGTGCCAGCAGTGAAGTCACAGATACGCAGTATTTT. It encodes CASSEVTDTQYF. Using reference TRBV2 and TRBJ2-3 for the parts outside the CDR3, the full variable domain is EPEVTQTPSHQVTQMGQEVILRCVPISNHLYFYWYRQILGQKVEFLVSFYNNEISEKSEIFDDQFSVERPDGSNFTLKIRSTKLEDSAMYFCASSEVTDTQYFGPGTRLTVL.

The J gene is TRBJ1-4, the V gene TRBV7-9; no reliable D call. There are 15 residues in the CDR3. Trimming left V 1 base short and J 4 bases short, with 10 bases between. CDR1 and CDR2 (germline): SEHNR, FQNEAQ (reference sequence). The CDR3 bases are TGTGCCAGCAGCTTAGACGGGGTTCTTAATGAAAAACTGTTTTTT. This translates into CASSLDGVLNEKLFF.

This sequence joins TRBV7-9 and TRBJ1-5; D gene unclear. The CDR3 runs 11 residues. The V end lost 1 base, the J end lost 13 bases, and 8 bases lay between the germline ends. The germline V gene encodes CDR1 SEHNR and CDR2 FQNEAQ (reference sequence). Here the CDR3 reads CASSLEGGQHF. CDR3 DNA: TGTGCCAGCAGCTTAGAGGGTGGGCAGCATTTT.

The chain carries TRBV7-9 and TRBJ2-7; D possibly uses TRBD1 or TRBD2 (6 bases each). Trimming took 1 base from V and 3 from J, leaving 13 bases between them. This CDR3 has 15 residues. From germline, CDR1 is SEHNR and CDR2 FQNEAQ (reference sequence). The CDR3: CASSLGGGILYEQYF. The CDR3 nucleotides read TGTGCCAGCAGCTTAGGAGGGGGGATCCTCTACGAGCAGTACTTC.

This clone was picked up one time. The rearrangement links TRBV15 to TRBJ2-5; 7 nucleotides match TRBD1. V gave up 3 bases and J gave up 2 bases; unmatched junction bases: 9. The CDR3 totals 16 residues. The V gene's germline CDR1 is LNHNV and CDR2 YYDKDF (reference sequence). The CDR3 protein is CATSRDGQVLQETQYF. DNA of the CDR3: TGTGCCACCAGCAGGGATGGACAGGTGCTACAAGAGACCCAGTACTTC.

In this sample, this clone turned up once. This sequence joins TRBV11-2 and TRBJ2-7; perhaps D is TRBD1 or TRBD2 (5 bases each). The CDR3 loop spans 14 amino acids. Between the trimmed V and J ends, which lost 6 bases and 7 bases, there was a span of 19 bases. Germline V gene lookup returns CDR1 SGHAT and CDR2 FQNNGV. The CDR3 is CASSYRDRTSEQYF. CDR3 in DNA: TGTGCCAGCAGTTACCGGGACCGCACGTCTGAGCAGTACTTC.

V is TRBV15 and J is TRBJ1-2; no definite D call. Germline V lookup: CDR1 LNHNV, CDR2 YYDKDF (reference sequence). V was shortened by 4 bases and J by 12 bases, with 24 bases between the two germline ends. CDR3 length: 15 amino acids. The CDR3 here is CATSIDPTLSAGNTF. CDR3 in DNA: TGTGCCACCAGCATAGACCCCACGCTATCTGCCGGAAACACCTTC.

The chain links TRBV19 to TRBJ2-1; the D is unclear. Trimming shortened V by 8 bases and J by 8 bases, and 16 bases separated the two germline ends. This CDR3 region has 13 residues. CDR1 is LNHDA and CDR2 is SQIVND in the germline V gene (reference sequence). CDR3 amino acids: CASHHSGLDEQFF. CDR3 DNA sequence: TGTGCCAGTCACCACTCGGGTCTGGATGAGCAGTTCTTC.

The CDR3 loop reads CASSLVQGTEAFF. CDR3 coding DNA: TGCGCCAGCAGCTTAGTACAGGGGACTGAAGCTTTCTTT. The chain combines TRBV5-1 with TRBJ1-1; 7 nucleotides line up with TRBD1. This CDR3 spans 13 amino acids. Germline assignment: CDR1 SGHRS and CDR2 YFSETQ. The J segment lost 5 bases and the V segment lost 2 bases, leaving 3 bases of the junction unmatched. Full variable domain (rest looked up from reference TRBV5-1 and TRBJ1-1): KAGVTQTPRYLIKTRGQQVTLSCSPISGHRSVSWYQQTPGQGLQFLFEYFSETQRNKGNFPGRFSGRQFSNSRSEMNVSTLELGDSALYLCASSLVQGTEAFFGQGTRLTVV.

The genes are TRBV11-3 and TRBJ2-3; D may correspond to TRBD1 or TRBD2 (5 bases each). CDR1 and CDR2 from the germline V gene are SGHNT and YENEEA. Trimming cost V 0 bases and J 8 bases, with 6 bases left between them. This CDR3 has 12 residues. This chain's CDR3 is CASSLEGVTQYF. DNA of the CDR3: TGTGCCAGCAGCTTAGAGGGGGTTACGCAGTATTTT.

This chain links TRBV11-2 with TRBJ2-2; 11 positions match TRBD2. The CDR3 is 16 residues long. V lost 4 bases to trimming and J lost 7 bases; unmatched junction nucleotides: 8. CDR1 is SGHAT and CDR2 is FQNNGV in the germline V gene. The CDR3: CASSSVSGRAYGELFF. DNA for the CDR3: TGTGCCAGCAGCTCCGTTAGCGGGAGGGCCTACGGGGAGCTGTTTTTT.